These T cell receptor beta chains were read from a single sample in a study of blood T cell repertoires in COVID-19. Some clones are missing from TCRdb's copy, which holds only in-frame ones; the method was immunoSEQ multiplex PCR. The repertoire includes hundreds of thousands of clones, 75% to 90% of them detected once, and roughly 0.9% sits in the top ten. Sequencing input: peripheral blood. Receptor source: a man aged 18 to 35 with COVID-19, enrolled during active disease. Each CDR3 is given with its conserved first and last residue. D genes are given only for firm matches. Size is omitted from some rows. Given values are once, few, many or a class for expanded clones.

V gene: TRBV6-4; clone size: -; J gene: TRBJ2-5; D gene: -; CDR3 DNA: TGTGCCAGCAGTGACTCGAAAAAGGGGTGGCGAGAGACCCAGTACTTC; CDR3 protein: CASSDSKKGWRETQYF
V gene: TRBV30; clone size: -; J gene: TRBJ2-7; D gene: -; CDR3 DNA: TGTGCCTGGAGTGTTCGTAGCTCCTACGAGCAGTACTTC; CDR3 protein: CAWSVRSSYEQYF
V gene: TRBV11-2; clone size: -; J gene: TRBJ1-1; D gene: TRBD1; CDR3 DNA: TGTGCCAGCAGCTTGGACAGGGGGACTGAAACTGAAGCTTTCTTT; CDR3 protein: CASSLDRGTETEAFF
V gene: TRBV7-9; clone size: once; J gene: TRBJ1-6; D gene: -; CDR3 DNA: TGTGCCAGCCAAAAAAGGGACCGGGGGTCCCATAATTCACCCCTCCACTTT; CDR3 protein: CASQKRDRGSHNSPLHF
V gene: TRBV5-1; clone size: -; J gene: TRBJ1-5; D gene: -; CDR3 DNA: TGCGCCAGCAGCTTGGGACCAGGGGCACGGCAGCCCCAGCATTTT; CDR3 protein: CASSLGPGARQPQHF
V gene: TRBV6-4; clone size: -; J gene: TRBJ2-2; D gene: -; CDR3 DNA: TGTGCCAGCAGTGACTCGGCGACTAACGGGGAGCTGTTTTTT; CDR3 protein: CASSDSATNGELFF
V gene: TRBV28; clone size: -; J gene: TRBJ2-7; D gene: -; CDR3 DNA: TGTGCCAGCCTCGGGAGTAAGGATGCGGACGAGCAGTACTTC; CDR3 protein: CASLGSKDADEQYF
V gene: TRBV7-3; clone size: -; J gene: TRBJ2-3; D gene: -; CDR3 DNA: TGTGCCAGCAGCTTACTAGGCAGCACAGATACGCAGTATTTT; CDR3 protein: CASSLLGSTDTQYF
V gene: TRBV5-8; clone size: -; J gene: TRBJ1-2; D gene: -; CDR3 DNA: TGTGCCAGCAGCTTGGCCCCTCGCGGACAGTTTATCTATGGCTACACCTTC; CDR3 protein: CASSLAPRGQFIYGYTF
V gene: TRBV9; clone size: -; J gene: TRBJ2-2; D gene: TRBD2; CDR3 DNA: TGTGCCAGCAGCGTCGGGGCGGGAGGCCCCGGGGAGCTGTTTTTT; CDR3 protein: CASSVGAGGPGELFF
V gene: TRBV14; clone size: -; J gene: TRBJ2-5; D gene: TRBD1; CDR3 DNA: TGTGCCAGCAGCCACGAAGAAACAGGGGGCTGGGAGACCCAGTACTTC; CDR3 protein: CASSHEETGGWETQYF
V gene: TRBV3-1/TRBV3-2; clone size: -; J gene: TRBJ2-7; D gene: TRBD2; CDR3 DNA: TGTGCCAGCAGCCAAGCGCGGGAGGAGCAGTACTTC; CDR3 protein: CASSQAREEQYF
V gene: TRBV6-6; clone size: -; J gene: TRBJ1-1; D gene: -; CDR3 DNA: TGTGCCAGCAGTTACTCGAGCCGGTATACTGAAGCTTTCTTT; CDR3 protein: CASSYSSRYTEAFF
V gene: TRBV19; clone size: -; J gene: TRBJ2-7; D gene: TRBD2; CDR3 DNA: TGTGCCAGTAGTAAGGGTGCGGGAGAACACCCCTACGAGCAGTACTTC; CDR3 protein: CASSKGAGEHPYEQYF
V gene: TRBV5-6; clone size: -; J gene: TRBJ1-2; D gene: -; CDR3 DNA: TGTGCCAGCAGCTTGGGGGGCGAGTATGGCTACACCTTC; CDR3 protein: CASSLGGEYGYTF
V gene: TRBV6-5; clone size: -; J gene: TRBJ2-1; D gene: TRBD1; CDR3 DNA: TGTGCCAGCAGCAAGGGGGCGGGTTTTAAGTTCTTC; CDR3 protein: CASSKGAGFKFF
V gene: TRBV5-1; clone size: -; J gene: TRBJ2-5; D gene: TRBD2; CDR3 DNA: TGCGCCAGCAGCGACCCGGGGGGCCAAGAGACCCAGTACTTC; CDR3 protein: CASSDPGGQETQYF
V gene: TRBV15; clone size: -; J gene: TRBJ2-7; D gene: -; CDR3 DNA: TGTGCCACCAGCAGAGATAATACCTACGAGCAGTACTTC; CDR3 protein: CATSRDNTYEQYF
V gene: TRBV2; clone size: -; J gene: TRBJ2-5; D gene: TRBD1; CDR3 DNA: TGTGCCAGCAGTGATGGGACAGGGGGCGGGGAGACCCAGTACTTC; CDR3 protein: CASSDGTGGGETQYF
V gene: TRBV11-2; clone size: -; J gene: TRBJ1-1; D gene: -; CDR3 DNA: TGTGCCAGCAGGAAAGACGGCAGGGCGGCCACTGAAGCTTTCTTT; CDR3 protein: CASRKDGRAATEAFF
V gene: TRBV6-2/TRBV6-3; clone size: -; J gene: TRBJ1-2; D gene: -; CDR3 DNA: TGTGCCAGCAGTTACTCGGGGCAGGGATATGGCTACACCTTC; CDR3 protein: CASSYSGQGYGYTF
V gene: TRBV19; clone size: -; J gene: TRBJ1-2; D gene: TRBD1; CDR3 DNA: TGTGCCAGCCGGGACAGGGATCACTATGGCTACACCTTC; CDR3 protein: CASRDRDHYGYTF
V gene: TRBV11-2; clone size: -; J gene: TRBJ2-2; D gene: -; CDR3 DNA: TGTGCCAGCAGCTTAGATCTATGGAGCACCGGGGAGCTGTTTTTT; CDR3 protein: CASSLDLWSTGELFF
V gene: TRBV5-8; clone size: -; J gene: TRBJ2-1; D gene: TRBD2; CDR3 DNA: TGTGCCAGCAGCTGGACGGCCGGGACTAGCGGGAGGGCCTACAATGAGCAGTTCTTC; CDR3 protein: CASSWTAGTSGRAYNEQFF
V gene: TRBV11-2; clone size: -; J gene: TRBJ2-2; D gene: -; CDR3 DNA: TGTGCCAGCAGCTCGACAAACGCGCGGGGCGGGGAGCTGTTTTTT; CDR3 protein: CASSSTNARGGELFF
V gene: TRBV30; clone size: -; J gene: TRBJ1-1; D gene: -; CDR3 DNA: TGTGCCTGGAGTTGGGGGGACACTGAAGCTTTCTTT; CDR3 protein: CAWSWGDTEAFF
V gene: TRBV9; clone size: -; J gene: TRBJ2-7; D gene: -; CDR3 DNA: TGTGCCAGCAGCGTAGACGCCGGGATTGTAAGCTACGAGCAGTACTTC; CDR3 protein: CASSVDAGIVSYEQYF
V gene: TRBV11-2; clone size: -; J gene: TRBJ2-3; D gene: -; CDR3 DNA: TGTGCCAGCAGCTCAGCGACTACCCTAGGTCCAGATACGCAGTATTTT; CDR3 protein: CASSSATTLGPDTQYF
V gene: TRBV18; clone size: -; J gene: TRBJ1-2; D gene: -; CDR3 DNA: TGTGCCAGCTCTCTCCGGGACACCATCTATGGCTACACCTTC; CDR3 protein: CASSLRDTIYGYTF
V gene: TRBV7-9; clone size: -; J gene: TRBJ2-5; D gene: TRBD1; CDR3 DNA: TGTGCCAGCAACACCGGGACAGGGGGCGAAGAGACCCAGTACTTC; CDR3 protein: CASNTGTGGEETQYF
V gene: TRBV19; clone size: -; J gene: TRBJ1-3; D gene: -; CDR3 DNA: TGTGCCAGTAGCCTATATCTGTTCGGTGGAAACACCATATATTTT; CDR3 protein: CASSLYLFGGNTIYF
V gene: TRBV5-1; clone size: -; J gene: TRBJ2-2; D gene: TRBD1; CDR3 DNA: TGCGCCAGCAGCACGGACAGGGGGATCACCGGGGAGCTGTTTTTT; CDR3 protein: CASSTDRGITGELFF
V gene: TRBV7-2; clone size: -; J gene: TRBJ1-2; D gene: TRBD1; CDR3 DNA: TGTGCCAGCAGCTACCTCGGGACAGGGGGCACCCTCCACACCTTC; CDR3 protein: CASSYLGTGGTLHTF
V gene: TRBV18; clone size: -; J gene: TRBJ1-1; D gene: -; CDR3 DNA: TGTGCCAGCTCACCCATCCGCGGGGTTACTGAAGCTTTCTTT; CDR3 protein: CASSPIRGVTEAFF
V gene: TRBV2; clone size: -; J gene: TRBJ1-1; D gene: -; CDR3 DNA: TGTGCCAGCAGCCCCTACACTGAAGCTTTCTTT; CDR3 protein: CASSPYTEAFF
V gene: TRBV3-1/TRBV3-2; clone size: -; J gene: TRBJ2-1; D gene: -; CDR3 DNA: TGTGCCAGCAGCCGCCGGGGTGGCAATGAGCAGTTCTTC; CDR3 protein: CASSRRGGNEQFF
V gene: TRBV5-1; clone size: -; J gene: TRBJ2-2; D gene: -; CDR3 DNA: TGCGCCAGCAATCGAGCCGCGAACACCGGGGAGCTGTTTTTT; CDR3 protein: CASNRAANTGELFF
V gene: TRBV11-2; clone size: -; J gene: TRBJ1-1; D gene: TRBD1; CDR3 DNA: TGTGCCAGCATGTCGACAGGGATGAACACTGAAGCTTTCTTT; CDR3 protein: CASMSTGMNTEAFF
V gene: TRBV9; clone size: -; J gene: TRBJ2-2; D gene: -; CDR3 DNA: TGTGCCAGCAGCTCCAGGCTGGTGACAAACACCGGGGAGCTGTTTTTT; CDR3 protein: CASSSRLVTNTGELFF
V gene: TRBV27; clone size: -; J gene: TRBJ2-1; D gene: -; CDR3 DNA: TGTGCCAGCAGGAGTAGCTGGGAGCCGGACAATGAGCAGTTCTTC; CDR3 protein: CASRSSWEPDNEQFF
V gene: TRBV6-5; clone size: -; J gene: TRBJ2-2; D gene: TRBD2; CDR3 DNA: TGTGCCAGCAGTTTCGAGCGGGGCACCGGGGAGCTGTTTTTT; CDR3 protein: CASSFERGTGELFF
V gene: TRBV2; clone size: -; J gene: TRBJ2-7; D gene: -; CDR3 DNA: TGTGCCAGCAGTGAAGCGCTTAGGGGGGGCGAGCAGTACTTC; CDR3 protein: CASSEALRGGEQYF
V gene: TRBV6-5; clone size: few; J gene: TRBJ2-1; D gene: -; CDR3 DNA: TGTGCCTGTAGGTGGCGGCTTTACAATGAGCAGTTCTTC; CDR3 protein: CACRWRLYNEQFF
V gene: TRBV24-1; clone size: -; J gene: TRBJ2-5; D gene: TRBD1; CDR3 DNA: TGTGCCACCAGTGATCTACAGGGGGAGACCCAGTACTTC; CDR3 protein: CATSDLQGETQYF
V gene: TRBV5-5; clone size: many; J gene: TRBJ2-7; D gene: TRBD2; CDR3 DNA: TGTGCCAGCAGCTTCAGCGGGGATTCCTACGAGCAGTACTTC; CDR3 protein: CASSFSGDSYEQYF
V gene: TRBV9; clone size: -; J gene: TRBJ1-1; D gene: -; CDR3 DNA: TGTGCCAGCAGCCCCCTGGGCAGCATGAACACTGAAGCTTTCTTT; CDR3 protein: CASSPLGSMNTEAFF
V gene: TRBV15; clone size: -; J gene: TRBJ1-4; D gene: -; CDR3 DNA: TGTGCCACCAGCAGAGGGGACACGGGGGAAAAACTGTTTTTT; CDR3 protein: CATSRGDTGEKLFF
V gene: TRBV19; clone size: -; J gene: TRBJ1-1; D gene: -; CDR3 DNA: TGTGCCAGTAGGGACCGTGGAGGAAACACTGAAGCTTTCTTT; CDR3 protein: CASRDRGGNTEAFF
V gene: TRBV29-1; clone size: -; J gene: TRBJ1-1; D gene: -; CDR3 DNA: TGCAGCGTTAATATCCTCAGGGTATTGAACACTGAAGCTTTCTTT; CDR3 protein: CSVNILRVLNTEAFF
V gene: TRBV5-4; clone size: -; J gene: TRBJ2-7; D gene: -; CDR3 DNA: TGTGCAAGCAGGGCGGAGGGACGGTCCTACGAGCAGTACTTC; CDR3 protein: CASRAEGRSYEQYF
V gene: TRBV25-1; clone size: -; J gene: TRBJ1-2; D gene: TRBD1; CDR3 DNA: TGTGCCAGCAGTGATTTCGACAGGGCGGAAGGCTACACCTTC; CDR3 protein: CASSDFDRAEGYTF